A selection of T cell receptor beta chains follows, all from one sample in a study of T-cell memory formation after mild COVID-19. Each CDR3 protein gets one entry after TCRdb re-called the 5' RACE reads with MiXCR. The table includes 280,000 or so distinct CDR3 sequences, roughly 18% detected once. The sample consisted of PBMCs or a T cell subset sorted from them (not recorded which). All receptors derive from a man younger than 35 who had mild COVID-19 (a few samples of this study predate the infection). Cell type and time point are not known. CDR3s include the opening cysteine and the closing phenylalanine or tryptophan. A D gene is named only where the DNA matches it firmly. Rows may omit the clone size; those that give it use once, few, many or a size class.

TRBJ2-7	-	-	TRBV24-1	TGTGCCACCAGTGATTCCCAGGGGTACGAGCAGTACTTC	CATSDSQGYEQYF
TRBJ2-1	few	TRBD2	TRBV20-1	TGCAGTGCCCCCCGAGCGGGAAACAATGAGCAGTTCTTC	CSAPRAGNNEQFF
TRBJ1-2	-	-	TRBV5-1	TGCGCCAGCAGCTTGACGGACAGTGTTAACTATGGCTACACCTTC	CASSLTDSVNYGYTF
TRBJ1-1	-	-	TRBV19	TGTGCCAGTAGTAAGCAGAGAAACACTGAAGCTTTCTTT	CASSKQRNTEAFF
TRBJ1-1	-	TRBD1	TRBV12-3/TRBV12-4	TGTGCCAGCACCCTTGGACAGGGCAGCACTGAAGCTTTCTTT	CASTLGQGSTEAFF
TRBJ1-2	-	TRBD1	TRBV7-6	TGTGCCAGCAGCCAAACCGGGACAGTGAATGGCTACACCTTC	CASSQTGTVNGYTF
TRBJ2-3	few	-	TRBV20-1	TGCAGTGGCCAGGGGGTCGAGCGGGGGATCACAGATACGCAGTATTTT	CSGQGVERGITDTQYF
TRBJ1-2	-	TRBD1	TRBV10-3	TGTGCCATCAGCCTAACAGGGGGCGAGGGCTACACCTTC	CAISLTGGEGYTF
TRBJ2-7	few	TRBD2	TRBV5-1	TGCGCCAGCAGCTTGAGCGGGGGGAGGTACGAGCAGTACTTC	CASSLSGGRYEQYF
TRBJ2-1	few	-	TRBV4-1	TGCGCCAGCAGCCAAGGCCCTCTCTATCAGGGGCAGTTCTTC	CASSQGPLYQGQFF
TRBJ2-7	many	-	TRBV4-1	TGCGCCAGCAGCCAAGGAGGAGTCTACGAGCAGTACTTC	CASSQGGVYEQYF
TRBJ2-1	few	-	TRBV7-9	TGTGCCAGCACCTTAGTACCAGGCTACAATGAGCAGTTCTTC	CASTLVPGYNEQFF
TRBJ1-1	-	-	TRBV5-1	TGCGCCAGCAGCTTGGCCCAGACACCTATAAACACTGAAGCTTTCTTT	CASSLAQTPINTEAFF
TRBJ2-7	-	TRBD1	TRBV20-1	TGCAGTGCCCTAGACGGGGACAGTCGATTAGAGCAGTACTTC	CSALDGDSRLEQYF
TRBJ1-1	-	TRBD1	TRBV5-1	TGCGCCAGCAGCTTGTTTGGACAGGAGAACACTGAAGCTTTCTTT	CASSLFGQENTEAFF
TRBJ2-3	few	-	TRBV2	TGTGCCAGCAGTGTGTTATCAGGGTACACAGATACGCAGTATTTT	CASSVLSGYTDTQYF
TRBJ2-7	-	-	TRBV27	TGTGCCAGCAGTTTGGGGGGTTCCACCTACGAGCAGTACTTC	CASSLGGSTYEQYF
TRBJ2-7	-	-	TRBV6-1	TGTGCCAGCAGCTTCGACCCCGCCTACGAGCAGTACTTC	CASSFDPAYEQYF
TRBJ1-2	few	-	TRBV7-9	TGTGCCAGCAGCTTAGCGGGGGACCTTCTGGGTGGCTACACCTTC	CASSLAGDLLGGYTF
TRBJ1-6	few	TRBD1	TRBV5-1	TGCGCCAGCAGCCAGGACAGGGAGGATTCACCCCTCCACTTT	CASSQDREDSPLHF
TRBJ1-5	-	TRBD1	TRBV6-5	TGTGCCAGCAGTTTGGGACAGCGAGCTCAGCCCCAGCATTTT	CASSLGQRAQPQHF
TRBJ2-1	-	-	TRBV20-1	TGCAGTGAGGAAGGGGCTGGTAATGAGCAGTTCTTC	CSEEGAGNEQFF
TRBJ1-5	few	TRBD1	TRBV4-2	TGTGCCAGCAGCCGGGGACAGGGGGCCGATAGCAATCAGCCCCAGCATTTT	CASSRGQGADSNQPQHF
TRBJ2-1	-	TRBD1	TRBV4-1	TGCGCCAGCAGCCCGCGACAGGGAGCGCGACATGAGCAGTTCTTC	CASSPRQGARHEQFF
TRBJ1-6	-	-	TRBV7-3	TGTGCCAGCAGCCCCAACAGGGACTCACCCCTCCACTTT	CASSPNRDSPLHF
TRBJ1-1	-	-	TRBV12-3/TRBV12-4	TGTGCCAGCAGTGACCAGGGTGATGAAGCTTTCTTT	CASSDQGDEAFF
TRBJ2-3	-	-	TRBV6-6	TGTGCCAGCAGCCTTTCCGGGCGGGCAGATACGCAGTATTTT	CASSLSGRADTQYF